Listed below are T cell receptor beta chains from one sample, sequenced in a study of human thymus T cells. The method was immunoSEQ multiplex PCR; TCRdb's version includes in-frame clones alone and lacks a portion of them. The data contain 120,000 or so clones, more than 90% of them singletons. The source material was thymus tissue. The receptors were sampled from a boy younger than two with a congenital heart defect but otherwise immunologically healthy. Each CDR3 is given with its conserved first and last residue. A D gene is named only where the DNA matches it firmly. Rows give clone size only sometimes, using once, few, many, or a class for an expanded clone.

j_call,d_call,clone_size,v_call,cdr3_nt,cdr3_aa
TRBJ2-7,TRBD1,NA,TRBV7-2,TGTGCCAGCAGCCCGGGACAGAATACCTACGGGCAGTACTTC,CASSPGQNTYGQYF
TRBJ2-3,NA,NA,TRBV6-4,TGTGCCAGCAGTGACTCCGGAAGCACAGATACGCAGTATTTT,CASSDSGSTDTQYF
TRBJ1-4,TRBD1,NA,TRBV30,TGTGCCTGGAGAGGGACAGGGAGGGAAGAAAAACTGTTTTTT,CAWRGTGREEKLFF
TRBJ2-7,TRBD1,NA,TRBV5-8,TGTGCCAGCAGCTTCGGGACAGGGGGCTACGAGCAGTACTTC,CASSFGTGGYEQYF
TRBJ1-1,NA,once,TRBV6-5,TGTGCCAGCAGTTACTCGACTACAGGGTTTGACACTGAAGCTTTCTTT,CASSYSTTGFDTEAFF
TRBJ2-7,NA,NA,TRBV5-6,TGTGCCAGCAGGGCAGCAGGTCCAGCCTACGAGCAGTACTTC,CASRAAGPAYEQYF
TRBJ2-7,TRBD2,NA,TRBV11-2,TGTGCCAGCAGCTCCCCCGGGACTAGCGGGGGGCCGAGCTCCTACGAGCAGTACTTC,CASSSPGTSGGPSSYEQYF
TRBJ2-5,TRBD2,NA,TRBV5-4,TGTGCCAGCAGCTTGAGGTTTTCCAGGACTAGCGGGCAAGAGACCCAGTACTTC,CASSLRFSRTSGQETQYF
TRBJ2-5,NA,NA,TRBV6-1,TGTGCCAGCAGTGGCGGGCCGGAAGGGGGGGCCCAGTACTTC,CASSGGPEGGAQYF
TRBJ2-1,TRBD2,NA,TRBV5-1,TGCGCCAGCACCTTAGCGGGGGTGCCCAATGAGCAGTTCTTC,CASTLAGVPNEQFF
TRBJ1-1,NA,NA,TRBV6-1,TGTGCCAGCAGTGGGGTTACTGAAGCTTTCTTT,CASSGVTEAFF
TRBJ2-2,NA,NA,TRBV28,TGTGCCAGCAGGCCGATCACCTACAGGGGACGGGGGGACACCGGGGAGCTGTTTTTT,CASRPITYRGRGDTGELFF
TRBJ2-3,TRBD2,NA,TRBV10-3,TGTGCCATCAGCCCTAGCGGGGGCACAGATACGCAGTATTTT,CAISPSGGTDTQYF
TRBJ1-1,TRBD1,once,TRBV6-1,TGTGCCAGCAGTGAAGAGATTGGCTTAAACAGGGGAGGGAGTATCACTGAAGCTTTCTTT,CASSEEIGLNRGGSITEAFF
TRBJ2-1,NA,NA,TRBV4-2,TGTGCCAGCGGGTGGGTAGGGGGGGTACTCTACAATGAGCAGTTCTTC,CASGWVGGVLYNEQFF
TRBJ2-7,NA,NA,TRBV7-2,TGTGCCAGCAGCTTAGGAGGGGGGGCCTACGAGCAGTACTTC,CASSLGGGAYEQYF
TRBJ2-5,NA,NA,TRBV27,TGTGCCAGCAGCATAGACTTTGGACAGTTAGAGACCCAGTACTTC,CASSIDFGQLETQYF
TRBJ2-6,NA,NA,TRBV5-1,TGCGCCAGCAGCTTGGTGATGGCAGGGGACCTCTCTGGGGCCAACGTCCTGACTTTC,CASSLVMAGDLSGANVLTF
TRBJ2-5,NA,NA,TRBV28,TGTGCCAGCAGTTTACCCCGGGGCCAGACGGAGACCCAGTACTTC,CASSLPRGQTETQYF
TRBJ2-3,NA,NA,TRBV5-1,TGCGCCAGCAGCTGGGAGGTAGATACGCAGTATTTT,CASSWEVDTQYF
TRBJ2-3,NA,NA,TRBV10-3,TGTGCCATCAGTGGGCCCTCGACCCGCGGAGAAGATACGCAGTATTTT,CAISGPSTRGEDTQYF
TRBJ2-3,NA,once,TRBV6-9,TGTGCCAGCAGTTATCAGGGACCCGCGACAGATACGCAGTATTTT,CASSYQGPATDTQYF
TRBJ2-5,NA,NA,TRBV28,TGTGCCAGCATACAAGAGACCCAGTACTTC,CASIQETQYF
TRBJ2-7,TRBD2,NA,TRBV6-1,TGTGCCAGCAGTGAGTGGCGGGGGGGCTCCTACGAGCAGTACTTC,CASSEWRGGSYEQYF
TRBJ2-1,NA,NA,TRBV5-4,TGTGCCAGCAGCTTGGTATCGATAGCCCATGAGCAGTTCTTC,CASSLVSIAHEQFF
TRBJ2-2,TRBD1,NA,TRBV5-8,TGTGCCAGCAGCCCTACTCGGGGACAGGGTCTTACCGGGGAGCTGTTTTTT,CASSPTRGQGLTGELFF
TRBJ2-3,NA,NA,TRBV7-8,TGTGCCAGCAGCTTATTAAGTCTGTGCGGGGAGGCAGATACGCAGTATTTT,CASSLLSLCGEADTQYF
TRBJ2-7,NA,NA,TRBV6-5,TGTGCCAGCAGTTACAGGGGAGAGCAGTACTTC,CASSYRGEQYF
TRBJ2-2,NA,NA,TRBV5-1,TGCGCCAGCAGCTTGGACGTAAACACCGGGGAGCTGTTTTTT,CASSLDVNTGELFF
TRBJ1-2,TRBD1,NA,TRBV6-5,TGTGCCAGCAGCCGGACAGGGTATGGTAACTATGGCTACACCTTC,CASSRTGYGNYGYTF
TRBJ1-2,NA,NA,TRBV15,TGTGCCACCGCTTTGCAGGGTGCTGACTATGGCTACACCTTC,CATALQGADYGYTF
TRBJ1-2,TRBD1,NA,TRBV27,TGTGCCAGCACCACTTACGGGTCCGGGACAGGGTACGGCTACACCTTC,CASTTYGSGTGYGYTF